The 17 T cell receptor beta chains presented below share a single source sample, sequenced in a study of beta chain features in type 1 diabetes (dated by TCRdb to the late 2010s). What the authors observed across the whole study: In all four CD4+ subsets, TCRB CDR3 length was moderately but significantly shorter in type 1 diabetes patients.

The library was prepared using the immunoSEQ multiplex PCR assay. The High Capacity cDNA Reverse Transcription Kit was used to reverse transcribe all of the isolated RNA, meaning that expressed TCRB transcripts were what got sequenced. The source is immuneACCESS, and TCRdb retained only in-frame sequences with V and J called. Part of the clones is not carried over; for the studies checked, unresolved V genes explain less than half of this, and the remainder is unexplained. The sample has 25,000 to 35,000 clones on record, approximately 65% of them singletons. The ten largest account for about 2.5% of the sample. Their recognized antigens are unknown. Sequencing was carried out using Tregs from blood. In the paper's terms, the cell subset or site label means: regulatory CD4+ T cells. These receptors originate from a woman in her 30s with type 1 diabetes.

V gene TRBV5-1 combines with J gene TRBJ2-4; 8 nucleotides agree with TRBD1. CDR1 is SGHRS, CDR2 YFSETQ, per germline. V shed 4 bases and J 6 bases; nucleotides not matched to a gene: 6. This CDR3 spans 14 amino acids. CDR3 sequence reads: CASSKDRVGNIQYF. Here the CDR3 DNA reads TGCGCCAGCAGCAAGGACAGGGTTGGAAACATTCAGTACTTC.

This chain's CDR3 is CASSLPLAGGVFSTDTQYF. The CDR3 region has the DNA TGTGCCAGCAGCCTGCCACTAGCGGGAGGGGTTTTCTCCACAGATACGCAGTATTTT. V and J are TRBV5-4 and TRBJ2-3, with 13 bases matching TRBD2. Trimming cost V 4 bases and J 2 bases; bases outside gene matches: 13. Germline-derived CDR1 and CDR2 are SGHNT and YYREEE (reference sequence). There are 19 residues in the CDR3.

This clone was recorded a few times. The V gene is TRBV19, the J gene TRBJ2-2; a possible D gene is TRBD2 (5 bases). Deletions cut 3 bases from V and 7 bases from J, with 18 bases between. Germline assignment: CDR1 LNHDA and CDR2 SQIVND (reference sequence). The length of the CDR3 is 16 residues. CDR3 in DNA: TGTGCCAGTAGTATGCTTCGGGGTAGAGGTGACGGGGAGCTGTTTTTT. Residues: CASSMLRGRGDGELFF.

This clone showed up just a few times. The chain carries TRBV30 and TRBJ2-7; tentatively, D is TRBD2 (6 bases). The CDR3 is 14 residues long. Germline V CDR1 and CDR2: GTSNPN, SVGIG (reference sequence). V was shortened by 5 bases and J by 0 bases, with 14 bases between the two germline ends. Written as DNA, the CDR3 is TGTGCCTGGGACTTAGGAGGGAGCTCCTACGAGCAGTACTTC. It specifies CAWDLGGSSYEQYF.

This clone was counted only a few times. This rearrangement joins TRBV2 to TRBJ2-5; 8 bases match TRBD2. This CDR3 contains 14 residues. CDR1 SNHLY and CDR2 FYNNEI come from the germline V gene. The V and J ends lost 5 bases and 2 bases, in that order; junction bases with no gene match: 4. CDR3 sequence (DNA): TGTGCCAGCAGTTACAGCGGGAGTCAAGAGACCCAGTACTTC. Translation: CASSYSGSQETQYF.

This clone was detected a few times. This sequence joins TRBV28 and TRBJ1-2, with 10 bases aligning to TRBD1. In germline, CDR1 is MDHEN, CDR2 SYDVKM. The V segment lost 5 bases and the J segment 5 bases; nucleotides outside the gene matches: 14. This CDR3 has 17 amino acids. CDR3 in amino acids: CASSPPPGTGDGYGYTF. For the CDR3, the DNA is TGTGCCAGCAGTCCACCCCCGGGGACAGGGGATGGGTATGGCTACACCTTC.

This chain links TRBV6-1 with TRBJ1-5, with a tentative D call TRBD1 (5 bases). Germline CDR1 and CDR2: MNHNS and SASEGT. This CDR3 contains 16 residues. V gave up 0 bases and J gave up 1 base, with 10 bases separating them. This CDR3 is CASSEAMTESNQPQHF. In nucleotides, the CDR3 is TGTGCCAGCAGTGAAGCCATGACAGAGAGCAATCAGCCCCAGCATTTT.

V usage is TRBV4-1 and J usage is TRBJ1-2, with D hard to call. Germline loops: CDR1 MGHRA, CDR2 YSYEKL. This CDR3 is built from 14 residues. The V end lost 2 bases, the J end lost 0 bases, and 7 bases lay between the germline ends. The CDR3 reads CASSQSATNYGYTF. The CDR3 DNA follows: TGCGCCAGCAGCCAAAGCGCTACTAACTATGGCTACACCTTC.

This chain uses TRBV7-3 with TRBJ2-7, with 8 bases that match TRBD2. Germline assignment: CDR1 SGHTA and CDR2 FQGTGA. The CDR3 contains 14 residues. The V gene end was trimmed by 2 bases and the J gene end by 6 bases; junction bases not matched to a gene: 6. The DNA of the CDR3 is TGTGCCAGCAGCTTAGCGGGAGGTACGGGCGAGCAGTACTTC. Translated: CASSLAGGTGEQYF.

This clone was picked up a small number of times. The chain links TRBV11-2 to TRBJ1-2; D possibly corresponds to TRBD1 (5 bases). Germline CDR1 and CDR2: SGHAT and FQNNGV. V was shortened by 5 bases and J by 8 bases, with 12 bases between the two germline ends. The CDR3 spans 12 residues. CDR3 nucleotides: TGTGCCAGCAGCCGCCCAGGGTACGGCTACACCTTC. Translation: CASSRPGYGYTF.

CDR3 coding DNA: TGTGCCAGCAGTGAAGCGCTGACTGACTACAATGAGCAGTTCTTC. This gives the protein CASSEALTDYNEQFF. The chain combines TRBV2 with TRBJ2-1; no clear D gene. V lost 0 bases and J lost 3, with 9 bases in between. CDR1 and CDR2 from the germline V gene are SNHLY and FYNNEI. The CDR3 extends over 15 amino acids.

This clone was counted between two and nine times. The V gene is TRBV6-6, the J gene TRBJ1-5, with TRBD1 identical over 8 bases. The CDR3 is 15 residues long. V gave up 7 bases and J gave up 1 base; unmatched junction bases: 6. CDR1 and CDR2 (germline): MNHNY, SVGAGI (reference sequence). The CDR3 region is CASKRRDRSNQPQHF. The CDR3 DNA is TGTGCCAGCAAGCGTCGGGACAGGAGCAATCAGCCCCAGCATTTT.

The chain combines TRBV7-6 with TRBJ2-7; tentative D call: TRBD2 (6 bases). The CDR3 runs 16 residues. V gave up 2 bases and J gave up 1 base, with 15 bases separating them. Germline V lookup: CDR1 SGHVS, CDR2 FNYEAQ. The CDR3: CASSLNGREISYEQYF. The CDR3 nucleotides read TGTGCCAGCAGCTTAAATGGTCGGGAGATTTCCTACGAGCAGTACTTC.

This clone has a handful of counts. The V gene is TRBV5-1, the J gene TRBJ1-1; 9 bases map to TRBD1. The germline CDR1 and CDR2 sequences are SGHRS and YFSETQ. The CDR3 covers 14 residues. With V trimmed by 7 bases and J by 4 bases, 8 bases remained unmatched. CDR3 sequence (DNA): TGCGCCAGCGGACAGGGGCATCGAGGCACTGAAGCTTTCTTT. This gives the protein CASGQGHRGTEAFF.

The J gene is TRBJ1-2, the V gene TRBV30; 9 bases are a match to TRBD1. J was trimmed by 8 bases and V by 3 bases; bases with no gene match: 10. CDR3 length: 14 residues. Germline loops: CDR1 GTSNPN, CDR2 SVGIG (reference sequence). For the CDR3, the DNA is TGTGCCTGGAGCCTGACACAGGGGGCGCGCGGCTACACCTTC. It translates to CAWSLTQGARGYTF.

This clone occurred a few times. The chain links TRBV5-1 to TRBJ2-7; tentative D call: TRBD1 (6 bases). V lost 5 bases, J lost 5 bases, and 23 bases lay in between. CDR3 length: 16 residues. CDR1 and CDR2 from the germline V gene are SGHRS and YFSETQ. CDR3 amino acids: CASSLSNRVSRNEQYF. The DNA of the CDR3 is TGCGCCAGCAGTCTATCGAACAGGGTGAGTCGGAACGAGCAGTACTTC.

This clone appeared a few times. J is TRBJ2-1 and V is TRBV19; 10 nucleotides agree with TRBD1. The CDR3 spans 15 residues. V trimming: 6 bases; J trimming: 5 bases; junction bases outside the gene matches: 7. The germline V gene has CDR1 LNHDA and CDR2 SQIVND (reference sequence). The CDR3 nucleotides read TGTGCCAGTAGATCCGGGACAGGGGTCGACAATGAGCAGTTCTTC. It yields the protein CASRSGTGVDNEQFF.